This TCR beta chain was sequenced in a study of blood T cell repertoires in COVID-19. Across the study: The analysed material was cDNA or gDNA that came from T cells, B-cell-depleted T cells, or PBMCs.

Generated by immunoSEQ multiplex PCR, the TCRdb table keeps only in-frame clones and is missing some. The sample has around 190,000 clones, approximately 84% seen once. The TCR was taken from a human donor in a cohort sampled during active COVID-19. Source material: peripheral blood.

CDR3 DNA sequence: TGCGCCAGCAGCTTGGCGTCAGGGATGAACACTGAAGCTTTCTTT. This sequence encodes CASSLASGMNTEAFF. The chain is built from TRBV5-1 and TRBJ1-1, with a possible D match to TRBD1 (5 bases). Per germline, CDR1 SGHRS and CDR2 YFSETQ. Deletions cut 0 bases from V and 0 bases from J, with 9 bases between. This CDR3 region has 15 residues.